This TCR beta chain originates from a study of blood T cell repertoires in COVID-19. Per the original methods: Reference gene primers were amplified, and this amplification served to estimate nucleated cell counts. The data were produced by immunoSEQ multiplex PCR, yet TCRdb's version contains in-frame clones alone and is incomplete. V and J calls and clone size are copied from that table; D and trimming were computed from the DNA. Among 250,000 or so clones listed, 90% were seen once. The receptor comes from a woman aged 55 to 70 with COVID-19, enrolled during active disease. Material for sequencing was peripheral blood.

In nucleotides, the CDR3 is TGTGCCAGCAGCTCCCTGCGCAATGAGCAGTTCTTC. It yields the protein CASSSLRNEQFF. The chain is built from TRBV7-9 and TRBJ2-1; D is undetermined. The CDR3 loop spans 12 amino acids. Trimming removed 4 bases from V and 6 bases from J, with 7 bases in between. From germline, CDR1 is SEHNR and CDR2 FQNEAQ (reference sequence).